The clone carrying this T cell receptor beta chain was observed a few times. The antigen remains undetermined. TCRdb re-called the reads with MiXCR, one entry per CDR3 protein. The sample lists some 940,000 distinct CDR3 sequences, roughly 31% seen once, with around an eighth in the top ten. Per the germline V gene, CDR1 is DFQATT and CDR2 is SNEGSKA (reference sequence). This CDR3 is 16 amino acids long. The V segment lost 0 bases and the J segment 5 bases; nucleotides outside the gene matches: 10. The sample originates from a study of T cell repertoires in cytomegalovirus infection. Looking at the study overall: Public TCR beta signature analysis indicated the presence of both CMV infection and matching HLA type. The study, taken as a whole, reports: Cumulative public TCR beta family frequency identified carriers of CMV plus the relevant HLA. Dominant in the ex vivo response were TCR beta clonotypes restricted by HLA-C and specific for CMV.

Specimen: cultured CD8+ T cells from PBMCs, collected from culture after CMV antigen stimulation. The clonotype originates from a human donor in good health (CMV status not recorded). Some clones in this sample may be carry-over from other donors' samples. The genes are TRBV20-1 and TRBJ1-1, with 9 bases fitting TRBD1. CDR3 in DNA: TGCAGTGCTAGAGATTGGGGGGGACAGGGTAAGACTGAAGCTTTCTTT. Residues: CSARDWGGQGKTEAFF.